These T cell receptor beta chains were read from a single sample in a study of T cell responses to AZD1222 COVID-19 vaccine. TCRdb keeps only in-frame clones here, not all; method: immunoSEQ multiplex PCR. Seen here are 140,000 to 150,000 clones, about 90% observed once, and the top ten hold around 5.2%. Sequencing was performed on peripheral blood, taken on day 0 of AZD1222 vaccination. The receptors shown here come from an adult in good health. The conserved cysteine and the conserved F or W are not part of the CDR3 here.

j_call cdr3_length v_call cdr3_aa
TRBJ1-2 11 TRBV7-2 ASSLGVNYGYT
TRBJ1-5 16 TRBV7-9 ASSHTAGTGVGHQPQH
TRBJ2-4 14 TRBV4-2 ASSQEGLAAKNIQY
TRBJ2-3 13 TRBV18 ASSPGVRGTDTQY
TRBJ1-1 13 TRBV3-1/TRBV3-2 ASSPHSEGSKTAF
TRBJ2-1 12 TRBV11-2 ASSFRRGGNEQF
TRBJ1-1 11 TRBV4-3 ASSPDREGQAF
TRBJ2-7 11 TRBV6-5 ASSYSYSGEQY
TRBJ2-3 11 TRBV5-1 ASGGQGSDTQY
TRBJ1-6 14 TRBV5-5 ASSLEVTGGYSPLH
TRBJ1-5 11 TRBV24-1 ATSDGLNQPQH
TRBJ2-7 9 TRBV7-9 ASSFEDEQY
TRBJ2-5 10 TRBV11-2 ASSSVAGDQY
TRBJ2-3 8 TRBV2 ASSTDTQY
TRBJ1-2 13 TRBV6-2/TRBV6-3 ASSLDPRGFYGYT
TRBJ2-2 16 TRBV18 ASSLGTGITANTGELF
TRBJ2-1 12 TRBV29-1 SVSGQGWRNEQF
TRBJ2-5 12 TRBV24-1 ATSDLRQEETQY
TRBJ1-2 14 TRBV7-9 ASSSSSGQLDYGYT
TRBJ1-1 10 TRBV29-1 SVGTGVTEAF
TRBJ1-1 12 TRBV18 ASIPEPRNTEAF
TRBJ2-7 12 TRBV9 ASSVPPGLYEQY
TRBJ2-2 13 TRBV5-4 ASSLHGRGTGELF
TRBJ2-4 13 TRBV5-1 ASSFGGAGKNIQY
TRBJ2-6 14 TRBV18 ASSLTRGAGANVLT
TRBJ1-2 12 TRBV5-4 ASSPQLGQARLN